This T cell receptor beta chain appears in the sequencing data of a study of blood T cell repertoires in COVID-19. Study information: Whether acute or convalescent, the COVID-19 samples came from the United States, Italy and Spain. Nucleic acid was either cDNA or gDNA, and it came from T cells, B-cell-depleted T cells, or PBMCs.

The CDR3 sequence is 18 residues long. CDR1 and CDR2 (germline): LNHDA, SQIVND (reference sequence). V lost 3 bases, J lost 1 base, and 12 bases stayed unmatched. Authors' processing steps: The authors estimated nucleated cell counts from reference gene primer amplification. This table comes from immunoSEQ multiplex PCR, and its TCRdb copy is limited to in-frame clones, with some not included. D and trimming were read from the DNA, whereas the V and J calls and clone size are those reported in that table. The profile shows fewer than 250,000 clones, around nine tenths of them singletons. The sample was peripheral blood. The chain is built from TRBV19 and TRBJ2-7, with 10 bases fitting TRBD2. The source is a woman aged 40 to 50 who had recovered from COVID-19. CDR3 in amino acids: CASSIRASGRRGSYEQYF. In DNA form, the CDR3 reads TGTGCCAGTAGTATCCGAGCTAGCGGGAGAAGGGGTTCCTACGAGCAGTACTTC.